The present T cell receptor (beta chain) was sequenced within a study of metastatic and nonmetastatic thyroid tumors. Study summary: Patients with malignant and benign thyroid disease provided blood and tumor or nodule tissue, whose repertoires were compared. Study-wide results and limits: Relative to benign nodules, malignant thyroid tumors were reportedly characterized by significantly elevated TCR beta diversity in blood and tumor.

Original processing methods: CDR3 differences across clinicopathological groups were used to build a distant-metastasis classifier for papillary thyroid cancer. MiXCR was used by TCRdb to re-call the PCR reads. Clone size and V and J calls follow TCRdb, not the original study. In the table there are 10,000 to 15,000 clones, approximately 27% of which are singletons. Thyroid surgery took place with no prior treatment in any patient. Germline CDR1 SQVTM, CDR2 ANQGSEA. CDR3 length: 16 residues. After removal of 4 bases from V and 2 bases from J, the junction contained 12 bases not matched to a gene. This clone was detected ten times or more. The antigen is unknown.

Sequenced sample: tumor tissue. The rearrangement links TRBV29-1 to TRBJ1-2; 8 bases line up with TRBD1. This clonotype was sampled from a female donor with papillary thyroid cancer or a benign thyroid nodule (not recorded which). Some clones in this sample may be carry-over from other donors' samples. CDR3 DNA: TGCAGCGTTGTTGGGACAGGTGAACTCCTAAACTATGGCTACACCTTC. Amino acids: CSVVGTGELLNYGYTF.